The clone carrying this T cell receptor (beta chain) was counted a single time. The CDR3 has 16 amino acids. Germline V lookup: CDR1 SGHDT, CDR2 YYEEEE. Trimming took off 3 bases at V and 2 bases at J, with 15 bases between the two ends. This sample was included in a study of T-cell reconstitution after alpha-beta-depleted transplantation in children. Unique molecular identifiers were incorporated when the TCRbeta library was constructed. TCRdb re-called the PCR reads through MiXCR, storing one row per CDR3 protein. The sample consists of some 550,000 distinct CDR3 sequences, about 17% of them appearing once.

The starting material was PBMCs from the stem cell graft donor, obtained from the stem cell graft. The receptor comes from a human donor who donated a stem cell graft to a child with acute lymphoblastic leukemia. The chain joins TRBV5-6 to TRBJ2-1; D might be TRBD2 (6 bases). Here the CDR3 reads CASSSLWRVTYNEQFF. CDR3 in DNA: TGTGCCAGCAGCTCCCTTTGGAGGGTGACCTACAATGAGCAGTTCTTC.